Below, 20 T cell receptor beta chains from the same sample are listed, as sequenced in a study of patients and donors after allogeneic stem cell transplantation. TCRdb redid the calling of the RT-PCR reads with MiXCR, one entry per CDR3 protein. The repertoire holds 190,000 or so distinct CDR3 sequences, with more than 35% as singletons. Sequenced sample: blood, either unsorted or a sorted T cell fraction (not recorded which). The receptors come from a human donor who was either an allogeneic HSCT recipient or a stem cell or donor lymphocyte infusion donor (not recorded which). It is not recorded whose cells these are; they may come from a transplant donor.

This clonotype showed up just a few times. V gene TRBV4-3 combines with J gene TRBJ1-2, with 11 positions matching TRBD1. The CDR3 consists of 16 residues. Germline V gene sequence: CDR1 LGHNA, CDR2 YSLEER. V lost 3 bases and J lost 7; bases outside the gene matches: 10. The CDR3, as DNA: TGCGCCAGCAGCCAGGATTGGACAGGGGGCTTTGGTGGCTACACCTTC. Its protein product is CASSQDWTGGFGGYTF.

V and J are TRBV4-3 and TRBJ1-2; D remains ambiguous. Deletions cut 4 bases from V and 4 bases from J, with 16 bases between. The CDR3 totals 15 residues. Per germline, CDR1 LGHNA and CDR2 YSLEER. CDR3 sequence reads: CASSPQSPKGYGYTF. The CDR3 coding sequence is TGCGCCAGCAGCCCCCAGAGCCCTAAAGGCTATGGCTACACCTTC.

V and J are TRBV15 and TRBJ1-5; TRBD1 is a possible D gene (6 bases). Germline V gene sequence: CDR1 LNHNV, CDR2 YYDKDF (reference sequence). The V end was cut by 1 base, the J end by 4 bases, with 11 bases between. This CDR3 spans 15 amino acids. The CDR3 sequence: CATSRARGENQPQHF. As DNA, the CDR3 is TGTGCCACCAGCAGAGCCAGGGGCGAGAATCAGCCCCAGCATTTT.

The chain links TRBV12-3 or TRBV12-4 to TRBJ1-5, with TRBD1 as a possible D gene (6 bases). V was shortened by 4 bases and J by 4 bases, with 14 bases between the two germline ends. The CDR3 runs 15 residues. The CDR3 DNA is TGTGCCAGCAGTTACCGCCGGGACATAAATCAGCCCCAGCATTTT. Its translation: CASSYRRDINQPQHF.

This rearrangement joins TRBV20-1 to TRBJ2-1; D is perhaps TRBD1 or TRBD2 (6 bases each). Germline values: CDR1 DFQATT, CDR2 SNEGSKA (reference sequence). V lost 6 bases and J lost 5, with 20 bases in between. The length of the CDR3 is 15 residues. In DNA, the CDR3 is TGCAGTGCGGCGAAGGGGGGTTTTGTAAACAATGAGCAGTTCTTC. Its translation is CSAAKGGFVNNEQFF.

The chain carries TRBV6-5 and TRBJ1-4; 10 bases match TRBD1. With V trimmed by 4 bases and J by 7 bases, 9 bases remained unmatched. Germline V gene data show CDR1 as MNHEY and CDR2 as SVGAGI. The CDR3 is 16 amino acids. The CDR3 here is CASSFQAGTGVEKLFF. DNA for the CDR3: TGTGCCAGCAGTTTTCAGGCCGGGACAGGGGTTGAAAAACTGTTTTTT.

This clonotype was detected many times. The chain recombines TRBV12-3 or TRBV12-4 with TRBJ1-3, with D unresolved. The V end lost 3 bases, the J end lost 4 bases, and 4 bases lay between the germline ends. This CDR3 contains 12 residues. The CDR3 reads CASSFGGNTIYF. CDR3 DNA sequence: TGTGCCAGCAGTTTCGGAGGAAACACCATATATTTT.

The chain links TRBV9 to TRBJ2-2, with D uncertain. Trimming cost V 4 bases and J 4 bases, with 17 bases left between them. Germline CDR1 SGDLS, CDR2 YYNGEE. This CDR3 spans 16 amino acids. CDR3 in amino acids: CASSYNPERSTGELFF. The CDR3 DNA sequence: TGTGCCAGCAGCTATAACCCTGAAAGAAGCACCGGGGAGCTGTTTTTT.

The chain has TRBV20-1 and TRBJ1-1; D perhaps matches TRBD1 (6 bases). From germline, CDR1 is DFQATT and CDR2 SNEGSKA (reference sequence). CDR3 length: 17 amino acids. V lost 3 bases to trimming and J lost 4 bases, with 24 bases between them. CDR3: CSARPLAKGGHTTEAFF. DNA of the CDR3: TGCAGTGCTAGGCCGCTGGCAAAAGGGGGACACACCACTGAAGCTTTCTTT.

The V call is TRBV7-3, the J call TRBJ1-1, with unresolved D. Trimming took off 6 bases at V and 1 base at J, with 9 bases between the two ends. CDR3 length: 13 residues. Germline loops: CDR1 SGHTA, CDR2 FQGTGA. This CDR3 reads CASSDGKNTEAFF. CDR3 sequence (DNA): TGTGCCAGCAGTGACGGGAAGAACACTGAAGCTTTCTTT.

The sample holds a few counts of this clonotype. V and J are TRBV5-1 and TRBJ1-4; 7 nucleotides agree with TRBD1. V dropped 6 bases and J dropped 8; count of bases not matched to a gene: 7. There are 13 residues in the CDR3. CDR1 and CDR2 from the germline V gene are SGHRS and YFSETQ. The CDR3 nucleotides read TGCGCCAGCAAGAACCAGGGGGACGAAAAACTGTTTTTT. Its protein is CASKNQGDEKLFF.

J is TRBJ1-3 and V is TRBV12-3 or TRBV12-4; no definite D call. Trimming pared 2 bases from V and 1 base from J, leaving 18 bases between. The CDR3 runs 18 residues. The CDR3, as DNA: TGTGCCAGCAGTTTATACCCGCAACGGGTGAGATCTGGAAACACCATATATTTT. Encoded protein: CASSLYPQRVRSGNTIYF.

This clonotype was seen more than once but under ten times. V usage is TRBV29-1 and J usage is TRBJ1-1; D remains ambiguous. From germline, CDR1 is SQVTM and CDR2 ANQGSEA. This CDR3 is built from 9 residues. Trimming cost V 3 bases and J 11 bases, with 7 bases left between them. Written as DNA, the CDR3 is TGCAGCGTTGACCCTGGGGCTTTCTTT. This translates into CSVDPGAFF.

This clonotype was recorded a few times. This chain links TRBV29-1 with TRBJ1-1, with no clear D. V gave up 4 bases and J gave up 4 bases, with 13 bases separating them. The germline V gene encodes CDR1 SQVTM and CDR2 ANQGSEA. The CDR3 totals 13 residues. This CDR3 reads CSVGLVTGTEAFF. The CDR3 DNA reads as TGCAGCGTTGGACTGGTTACCGGCACTGAAGCTTTCTTT.

The chain employs TRBV30 and TRBJ1-6; TRBD1 might be the D (5 bases). The V end was cut by 0 bases, the J end by 7 bases, with 10 bases between. CDR3 length: 14 amino acids. The germline gives CDR1 GTSNPN, CDR2 SVGIG (reference sequence). CDR3 sequence (DNA): TGTGCCTGGAGTGTTGGGGCGGGGAATTCACCCCTCCACTTT. It encodes CAWSVGAGNSPLHF.

CDR3 loop: CASTPLQRLVPGELFF. The CDR3 bases are TGTGCCAGCACCCCACTGCAGCGATTGGTCCCCGGGGAGCTGTTTTTT. The rearrangement links TRBV11-2 to TRBJ2-2; D not resolved. V gave up 7 bases and J gave up 6 bases, with 21 bases separating them. Germline CDR1 is SGHAT and CDR2 is FQNNGV. This CDR3 has 16 amino acids.

This clonotype was recorded a few times. The V gene is TRBV6-6, the J gene TRBJ1-3; maybe TRBD1 (5 bases). The germline V gene has CDR1 MNHNY and CDR2 SVGAGI (reference sequence). The V end was cut by 0 bases, the J end by 8 bases, with 14 bases between. The CDR3 spans 15 residues. Here the CDR3 DNA reads TGTGCCAGCAGTTACTCGATGTACCAGGGAGACACCATATATTTT. It translates to CASSYSMYQGDTIYF.

The chain recombines TRBV7-6 with TRBJ2-7, with D possibly matching TRBD1 (6 bases). CDR1 SGHVS and CDR2 FNYEAQ come from the germline V gene. The CDR3 contains 14 residues. V lost 0 bases to trimming and J lost 5 bases, with 11 bases between them. CDR3 DNA sequence: TGTGCCAGCAGCTTAGCTGCACAGGGCCACGAGCAGTACTTC. Translated, it gives CASSLAAQGHEQYF. Full variable domain (rest looked up from reference TRBV7-6 and TRBJ2-7): GAGVSQSPRYKVTKRGQDVALRCDPISGHVSLYWYRQALGQGPEFLTYFNYEAQQDKSGLPNDRFSAERPEGSISTLTIQRTEQRDSAMYRCASSLAAQGHEQYFGPGTRLTVT.

CDR3: CASSPPLGAGYTF. The DNA of the CDR3 is TGTGCCAGCAGTCCGCCCCTGGGGGCTGGCTACACCTTC. The rearrangement links TRBV12-3 or TRBV12-4 to TRBJ1-2, with D possibly being TRBD1 (6 bases). The CDR3 is 13 residues long. V lost 5 bases to trimming and J lost 7 bases, with 14 bases between them.

The gene calls are TRBV27 and TRBJ1-1, with D hard to call. Germline CDR1 is MNHEY and CDR2 is SMNVEV (reference sequence). The V and J ends lost 3 bases and 6 bases respectively, with 14 bases between them. The CDR3 covers 14 residues. CDR3 in DNA: TGTGCCAGCAGTTTCCTCGGACGGATCGCTGAAGCTTTCTTT. Translated: CASSFLGRIAEAFF.